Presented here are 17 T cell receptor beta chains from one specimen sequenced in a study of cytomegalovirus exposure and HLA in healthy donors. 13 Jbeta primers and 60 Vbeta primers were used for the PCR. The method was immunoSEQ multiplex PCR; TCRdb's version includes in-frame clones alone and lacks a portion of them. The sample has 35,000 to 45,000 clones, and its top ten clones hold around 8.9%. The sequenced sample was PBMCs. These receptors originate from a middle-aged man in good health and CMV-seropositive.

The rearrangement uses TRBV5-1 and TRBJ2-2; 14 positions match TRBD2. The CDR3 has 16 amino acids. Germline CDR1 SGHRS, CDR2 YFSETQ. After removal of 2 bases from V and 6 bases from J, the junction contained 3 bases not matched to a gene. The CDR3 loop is CASSFGTSGSAGELFF. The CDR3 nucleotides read TGCGCCAGCAGCTTTGGGACTAGCGGGAGTGCCGGGGAGCTGTTTTTT.

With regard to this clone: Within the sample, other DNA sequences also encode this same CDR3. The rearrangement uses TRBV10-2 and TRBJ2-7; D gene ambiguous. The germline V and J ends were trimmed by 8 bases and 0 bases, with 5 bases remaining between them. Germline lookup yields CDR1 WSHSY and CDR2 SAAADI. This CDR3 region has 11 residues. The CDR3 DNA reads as TGCGCCAGCGGAGCCTCCTACGAGCAGTACTTC. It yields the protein CASGASYEQYF.

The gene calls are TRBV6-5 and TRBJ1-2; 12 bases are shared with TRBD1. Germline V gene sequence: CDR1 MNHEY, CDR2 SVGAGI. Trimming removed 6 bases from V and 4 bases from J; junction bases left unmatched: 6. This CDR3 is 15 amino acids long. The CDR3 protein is CASRWGQGAGYGYTF. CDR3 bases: TGTGCCAGCAGGTGGGGACAGGGGGCAGGCTATGGCTACACCTTC.

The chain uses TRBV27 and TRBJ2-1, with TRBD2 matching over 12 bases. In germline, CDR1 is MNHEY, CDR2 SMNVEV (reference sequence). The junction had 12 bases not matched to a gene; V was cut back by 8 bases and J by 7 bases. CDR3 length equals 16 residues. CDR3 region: CASGGGASGRGNEQFF. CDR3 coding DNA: TGTGCCAGCGGAGGTGGGGCTAGCGGGAGGGGGAATGAGCAGTTCTTC.

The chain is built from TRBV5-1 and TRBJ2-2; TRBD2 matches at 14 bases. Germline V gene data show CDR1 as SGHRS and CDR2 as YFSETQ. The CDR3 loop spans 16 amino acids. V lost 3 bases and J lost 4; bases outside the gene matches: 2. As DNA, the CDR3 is TGCGCCAGCAGCTCCGGACTAGCGGGAGGCACCGGGGAGCTGTTTTTT. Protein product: CASSSGLAGGTGELFF. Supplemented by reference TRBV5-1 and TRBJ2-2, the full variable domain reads KAGVTQTPRYLIKTRGQQVTLSCSPISGHRSVSWYQQTPGQGLQFLFEYFSETQRNKGNFPGRFSGRQFSNSRSEMNVSTLELGDSALYLCASSSGLAGGTGELFFGEGSRLTVL.

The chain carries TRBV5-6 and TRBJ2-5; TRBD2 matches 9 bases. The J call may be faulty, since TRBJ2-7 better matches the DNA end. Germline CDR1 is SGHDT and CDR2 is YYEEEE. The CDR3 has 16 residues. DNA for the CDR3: TGTGCCAGCAGCTACCTGGTAGCGGGAGATACGTACGAGCAGTACTTC. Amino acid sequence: CASSYLVAGDTYEQYF.

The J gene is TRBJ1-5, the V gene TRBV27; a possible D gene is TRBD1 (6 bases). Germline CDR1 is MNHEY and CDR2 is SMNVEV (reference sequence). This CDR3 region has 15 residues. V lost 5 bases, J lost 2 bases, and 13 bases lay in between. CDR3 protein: CASSTGGGGNQPQHF. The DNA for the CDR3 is TGTGCCAGCAGTACGGGGGGCGGGGGCAATCAGCCCCAGCATTTT.

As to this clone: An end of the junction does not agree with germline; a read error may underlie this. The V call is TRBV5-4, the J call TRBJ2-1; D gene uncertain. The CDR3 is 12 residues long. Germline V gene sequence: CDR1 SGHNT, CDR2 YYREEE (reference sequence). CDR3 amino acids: CASSVNYNERFF. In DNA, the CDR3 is TGTGCCAGCAGCGTTAACTACAATGAGCGGTTCTTC.

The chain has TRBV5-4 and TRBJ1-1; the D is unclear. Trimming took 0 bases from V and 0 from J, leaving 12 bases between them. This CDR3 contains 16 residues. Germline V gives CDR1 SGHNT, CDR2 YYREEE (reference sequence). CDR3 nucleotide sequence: TGTGCCAGCAGCTTGGAAGGCGGTAGAATGAACACTGAAGCTTTCTTT. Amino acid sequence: CASSLEGGRMNTEAFF. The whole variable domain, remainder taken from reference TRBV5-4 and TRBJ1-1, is ETGVTQSPTHLIKTRGQQVTLRCSSQSGHNTVSWYQQALGQGPQFIFQYYREEENGRGNFPPRFSGLQFPNYSSELNVNALELDDSALYLCASSLEGGRMNTEAFFGQGTRLTVV.

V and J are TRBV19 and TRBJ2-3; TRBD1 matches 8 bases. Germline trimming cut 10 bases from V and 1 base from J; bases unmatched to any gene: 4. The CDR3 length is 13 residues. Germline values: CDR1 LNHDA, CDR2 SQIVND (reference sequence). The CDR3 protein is CATQGARTDTQYF. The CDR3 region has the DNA TGTGCCACCCAGGGGGCGCGCACAGATACGCAGTATTTT.

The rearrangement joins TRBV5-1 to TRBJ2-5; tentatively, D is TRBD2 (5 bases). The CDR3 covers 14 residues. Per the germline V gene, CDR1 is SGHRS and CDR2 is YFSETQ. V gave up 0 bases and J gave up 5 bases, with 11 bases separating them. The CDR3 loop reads CASSLAGSRETQYF. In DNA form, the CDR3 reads TGCGCCAGCAGCTTGGCGGGGAGCAGGGAGACCCAGTACTTC.

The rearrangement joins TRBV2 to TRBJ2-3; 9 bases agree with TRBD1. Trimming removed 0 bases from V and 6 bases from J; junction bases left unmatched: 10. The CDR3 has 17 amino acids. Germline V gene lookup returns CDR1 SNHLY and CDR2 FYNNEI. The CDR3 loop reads CASSEAGPGQGLDTQYF. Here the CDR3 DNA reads TGTGCCAGCAGTGAAGCTGGACCGGGACAGGGTTTGGATACGCAGTATTTT.

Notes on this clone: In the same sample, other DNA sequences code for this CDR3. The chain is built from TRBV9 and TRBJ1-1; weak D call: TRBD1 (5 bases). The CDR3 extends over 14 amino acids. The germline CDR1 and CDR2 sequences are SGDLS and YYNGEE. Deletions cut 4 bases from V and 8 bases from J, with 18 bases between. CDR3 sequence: CASSPRGAVPEAFF. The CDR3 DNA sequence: TGTGCCAGCAGCCCTCGTGGGGCGGTCCCCGAAGCTTTCTTT.

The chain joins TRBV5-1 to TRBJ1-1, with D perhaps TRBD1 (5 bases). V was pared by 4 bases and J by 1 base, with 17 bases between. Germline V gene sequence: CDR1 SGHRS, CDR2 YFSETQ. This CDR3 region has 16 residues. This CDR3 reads CASSQAREQGNTEAFF. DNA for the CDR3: TGCGCCAGCAGCCAAGCCCGGGAGCAGGGGAACACTGAAGCTTTCTTT.

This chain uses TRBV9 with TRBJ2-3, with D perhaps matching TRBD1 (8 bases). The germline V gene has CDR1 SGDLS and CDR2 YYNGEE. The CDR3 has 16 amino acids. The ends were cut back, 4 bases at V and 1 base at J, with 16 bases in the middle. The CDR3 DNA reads TGTGCCAGCAGCCCCACCACAGGGGGGGGCACAGATACGCAGTATTTT. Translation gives CASSPTTGGGTDTQYF.

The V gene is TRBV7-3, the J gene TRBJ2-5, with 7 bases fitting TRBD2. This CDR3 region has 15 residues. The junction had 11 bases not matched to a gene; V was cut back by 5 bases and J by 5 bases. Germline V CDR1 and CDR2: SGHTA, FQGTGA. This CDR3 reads CASSHLGGGLETQYF. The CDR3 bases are TGTGCCAGCAGCCACCTGGGGGGAGGGTTGGAGACCCAGTACTTC. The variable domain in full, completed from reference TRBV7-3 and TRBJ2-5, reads GAGVSQTPSNKVTEKGKYVELRCDPISGHTALYWYRQSLGQGPEFLIYFQGTGAADDSGLPNDRFFAVRPEGSVSTLKIQRTERGDSAVYLCASSHLGGGLETQYFGPGTRLLVL.

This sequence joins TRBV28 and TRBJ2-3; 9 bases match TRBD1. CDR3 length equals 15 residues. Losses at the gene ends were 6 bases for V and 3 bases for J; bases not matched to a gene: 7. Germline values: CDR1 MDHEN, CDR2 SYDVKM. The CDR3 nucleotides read TGTGCCAGCAGACCGGGACAGGGAAAAACAGATACGCAGTATTTT. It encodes CASRPGQGKTDTQYF.